This TCR beta chain came from a study of Ad26.COV2.S vaccination and SARS-CoV-2 variants. J was trimmed by 0 bases and V by 4 bases; bases with no gene match: 1. The CDR3 has 14 residues. The germline gives CDR1 LNHDA, CDR2 SQIVND (reference sequence). Treatment denoted: about 20 received Ad26.COV2.S at low or high dose, single or two shots; roughly 5 received placebo; per-sample allocation not given. It was on day 63 after the first vaccine or placebo injection that samples were taken. Only in-frame clones appear in the TCRdb table, and some are missing; sequencing was by immunoSEQ multiplex PCR. Altogether about 400,000 clones are present, approximately 90% being singletons, with the ten largest covering 1.5% to 2%.

The input for sequencing was peripheral blood, taken in a trial of Ad26.COV2.S vaccine versus placebo. The chain joins TRBV19 to TRBJ1-1; 8 nucleotides match TRBD1. This TCR was sampled from a person between 18 and 60 years old who received the Ad26.COV2.S COVID-19 vaccine or a placebo. The chain's CDR3 is CASSRTGLNTEAFF. CDR3 DNA: TGTGCCAGTAGTAGGACAGGGCTGAACACTGAAGCTTTCTTT.